The 12 T cell receptor beta chains below come from one sample, sequenced in a study of T cell repertoires in cytomegalovirus infection. From the reads, TCRdb called clonotypes with MiXCR, one entry per CDR3 protein. The data contain roughly 80,000 distinct CDR3 sequences, around 40% of them singletons. These receptors are not linked to any known antigen. The sequencing used CD8+ T cells from cultured PBMCs, collected from culture after CMV antigen stimulation. These receptors were collected from a human donor in good health (CMV status not recorded). Some clones in this sample may be carry-over from other donors' samples.

For the CDR3, the DNA is TGTGCCAGCAGTCCCCAGGGGGCGGCCTCAAATGAGCAGTTCTTC. Protein: CASSPQGAASNEQFF. The chain uses TRBV6-4 and TRBJ2-1; 8 nucleotides match TRBD1. The CDR3 sequence is 15 residues long. The germline V gene has CDR1 MRHNA and CDR2 SNTAGT. With 5 bases clipped from V and 7 bases from J, the junction kept 10 bases outside the gene matches.

In its sample, this clonotype was seen a few times. The V gene is TRBV27, the J gene TRBJ1-5, with TRBD1 as a possible D gene (5 bases). Trimming left V 4 bases short and J 6 bases short, with 13 bases between. The CDR3 totals 14 residues. The germline gives CDR1 MNHEY, CDR2 SMNVEV (reference sequence). The CDR3 nucleotides read TGTGCCAGCAGTTCCCAGGGCAACGGTCAGCCCCAGCATTTT. Protein product: CASSSQGNGQPQHF.

This clonotype was seen more than once but under ten times. This chain joins TRBV7-6 and TRBJ2-7; possibly TRBD1 or TRBD2 for D (5 bases each). This CDR3 is built from 16 residues. Germline V CDR1 and CDR2: SGHVS, FNYEAQ. V was pared by 4 bases and J by 3 bases, with 19 bases between. The CDR3 nucleotides read TGTGCCAGCAGCTCTAGGGACGGCCAATGGGGCTACGAGCAGTACTTC. It is translated as CASSSRDGQWGYEQYF.

The table lists this clonotype with a few counts. V gene TRBV7-2 combines with J gene TRBJ1-5; no clear D gene. Germline CDR1 reads SGHTA; CDR2 reads FQGNSA. V lost 5 bases to trimming and J lost 0 bases, with 14 bases between them. The CDR3 loop spans 16 amino acids. For the CDR3, the DNA is TGTGCCAGCAGCCCCAACAGAGTGAGTAGCAATCAGCCCCAGCATTTT. Amino acids: CASSPNRVSSNQPQHF. Supplemented by reference TRBV7-2 and TRBJ1-5, the full variable domain reads GAGVSQSPSNKVTEKGKDVELRCDPISGHTALYWYRQSLGQGLEFLIYFQGNSAPDKSGLPSDRFSAERTGGSVSTLTIQRTQQEDSAVYLCASSPNRVSSNQPQHFGDGTRLSIL.

The V call is TRBV24-1, the J call TRBJ2-1; no clear D. From germline, CDR1 is KGHDR and CDR2 SFDVKD. The CDR3 length is 11 residues. Deletions cut 1 base from V and 7 bases from J, with 1 base between. CDR3: CATSDLNEQFF. The CDR3 DNA reads TGTGCCACCAGTGATTTAAATGAGCAGTTCTTC.

The chain is built from TRBV7-8 and TRBJ2-7; a possible D gene is TRBD1 (6 bases). Per germline, CDR1 SGHVS and CDR2 FQNEAQ. CDR3 length: 15 amino acids. V lost 5 bases and J 0 bases, leaving 14 bases between the germline ends. CDR3 in DNA: TGTGCCAGCAGCATATCCGGGACAAGCTCCTACGAGCAGTACTTC. Translating it yields CASSISGTSSYEQYF.

This clonotype was found many times. The rearrangement joins TRBV6-1 to TRBJ2-1; 8 nucleotides agree with TRBD2. After removal of 5 bases from V and 5 bases from J, the junction contained 11 bases not matched to a gene. The CDR3 sequence is 16 residues long. Germline assignment: CDR1 MNHNS and CDR2 SASEGT. The CDR3 sequence is CASSLGLEGPHNEQFF. The CDR3 DNA sequence: TGTGCCAGCAGTTTGGGACTAGAAGGGCCCCACAATGAGCAGTTCTTC.

This CDR3 is CSAGPLGGFFTDTQYF. The CDR3 bases are TGCAGTGCAGGTCCTCTGGGGGGCTTTTTTACAGATACGCAGTATTTT. The chain couples TRBV20-1 to TRBJ2-3; D possibly matches TRBD1 or TRBD2 (6 bases each). The CDR3 covers 16 residues. Germline CDR1 DFQATT, CDR2 SNEGSKA (reference sequence). Trimming removed 6 bases at V and 3 bases at J, with 22 bases between.

This clonotype occurred many times. CDR3 in amino acids: CASSHPGTGDYEQYF. The DNA of the CDR3 is TGTGCCAGCAGCCATCCGGGGACAGGAGACTACGAGCAGTACTTC. The V gene is TRBV7-9, the J gene TRBJ2-7; 8 bases line up with TRBD1. Looked up from germline, CDR1 is SEHNR and CDR2 is FQNEAQ (reference sequence). The trim removed 5 bases at V and 3 bases at J, leaving 9 bases unmatched. The CDR3 has 15 residues. Full variable domain (remainder filled in from reference TRBV7-9 and TRBJ2-7): DTGVSQNPRHKITKRGQNVTFRCDPISEHNRLYWYRQTLGQGPEFLTYFQNEAQLEKSRLLSDRFSAERPKGSFSTLEIQRTEQGDSAMYLCASSHPGTGDYEQYFGPGTRLTVT.

The CDR3 region is CSAPGLAGADTQYF. CDR3 sequence (DNA): TGCAGTGCCCCGGGACTAGCGGGGGCAGATACGCAGTATTTT. The J gene is TRBJ2-3, the V gene TRBV20-1, with 14 bases that match TRBD2. The CDR3 contains 14 residues. J gave up 4 bases and V 6 bases, and 3 bases lay outside the gene matches. Germline CDR1 DFQATT, CDR2 SNEGSKA (reference sequence).

The sample holds a few counts of this clonotype. CDR3 in amino acids: CASSSGTGHSYNEQFF. In nucleotides, the CDR3 is TGTGCCAGCAGCTCAGGAACGGGGCACTCCTACAATGAGCAGTTCTTC. The chain is built from TRBV7-9 and TRBJ2-1; either TRBD1 or TRBD2 may supply D (5 bases each). Trimming took 4 bases from V and 0 from J, leaving 13 bases between them. Looked up from germline, CDR1 is SEHNR and CDR2 is FQNEAQ (reference sequence). This CDR3 is built from 16 residues.

The genes are TRBV3-1 and TRBJ2-7; D remains ambiguous. V lost 5 bases to trimming and J lost 9 bases, with 8 bases between them. CDR1 LGHDT and CDR2 YNNKEL come from the germline V gene (reference sequence). The CDR3 covers 10 residues. The CDR3 nucleotides are TGTGCCAGCAGCACACGGCGGCAGTACTTC. Translated, it gives CASSTRRQYF.